One sample yielded the 20 T cell receptor beta chains listed below, sequenced in a study of metastatic and nonmetastatic thyroid tumors. Treatment of any kind had been given to no patient before thyroid surgery. Through MiXCR, TCRdb re-clonotyped the PCR reads. The sample lists about 19,000 clones, around a sixth occurring once. Specimen: blood. Receptors were obtained from a male donor with papillary thyroid cancer or a benign thyroid nodule (not recorded which). Some clones in this sample may be carry-over from other donors' samples.

This clone was seen a few times. The junction does not match germline at one end; this may be a read error. The chain is built from TRBV6-4 and TRBJ1-1, with TRBD1 as a possible D gene (5 bases). This CDR3 spans 13 amino acids. The germline V gene has CDR1 MRHNA and CDR2 SNTAGT. The CDR3 bases are TGTGCCAGCAGGGATGGGGCTGGCACTGAATCTTTCTTT. Its protein is CASRDGAGTESFF.

The V and J genes are TRBV7-1 and TRBJ2-3, with 9 nucleotides matching TRBD2. TRBV7-1 is assigned to the ORF class and has an uncertain function. This CDR3 is 19 amino acids long. Unmatched junction bases numbered 15, after V lost 5 bases and J lost 0 bases. The CDR3 loop is CASSLWSAGGRLSTDTQYF. In nucleotides, the CDR3 is TGTGCCAGCAGCCTTTGGAGCGCGGGAGGGAGGCTTAGCACAGATACGCAGTATTTT.

This clone was seen many times. Just one base apart from a much larger clone, this may be a read error. The chain carries TRBV2 and TRBJ1-2; no firm D call. Trimming pared 3 bases from V and 8 bases from J, leaving 7 bases between. Per germline, CDR1 SNHLY and CDR2 FYNNEI. CDR3 size: 11 residues. Here the CDR3 reads CASSDARGYTF. The DNA for the CDR3 is TGTGCCAGCAGTGACGCGCGCGGCTACACCTTC.

This clone came up many times. The chain couples TRBV3-1 to TRBJ1-4; D is uncertain. V lost 1 base and J lost 2, with 5 bases in between. CDR1 is LGHDT and CDR2 is YNNKEL in the germline V gene (reference sequence). The CDR3 contains 14 residues. The CDR3 here is CASSQGGTNEKLFF. In nucleotides, the CDR3 is TGTGCCAGCAGCCAAGGAGGTACTAATGAAAAACTGTTTTTT.

Sample share makes this clone medium-sized. CDR3 nucleotide sequence: TGTGCCAGCAGCTTCAGGGCCAGGGCCTCTGGGGCCAACGTCCTGACTTTC. Translation gives CASSFRARASGANVLTF. The V call is TRBV5-8, the J call TRBJ2-6; tentatively, D is TRBD1 (5 bases). Trimming left V 2 bases short and J 0 bases short, with 12 bases between. There are 17 residues in the CDR3. Looked up from germline, CDR1 is SGHTS and CDR2 is YDEGEE. The full variable domain, completed using reference TRBV5-8 and TRBJ2-6, is EAGVTQSPTHLIKTRGQQATLRCSPISGHTSVYWYQQALGLGLQFLLWYDEGEERNRGNFPPRFSGRQFPNYSSELNVNALELEDSALYLCASSFRARASGANVLTFGAGSRLTVL.

The chain carries TRBV30 and TRBJ1-4; possible D gene TRBD1, 6 bases. In germline, CDR1 is GTSNPN, CDR2 SVGIG (reference sequence). The CDR3 runs 14 residues. V lost 3 bases, J lost 8 bases, and 16 bases lay in between. The CDR3 DNA sequence: TGTGCCTGGAGCGGGAAAAGGGACACCGAAAAACTGTTTTTT. Translated: CAWSGKRDTEKLFF.

This clone was seen many times. This chain uses TRBV20-1 with TRBJ2-1; 9 positions agree with TRBD1. V gave up 5 bases and J gave up 0 bases; unmatched junction bases: 2. This CDR3 is 14 amino acids long. Looked up from germline, CDR1 is DFQATT and CDR2 is SNEGSKA (reference sequence). CDR3 sequence: CSAHRGPSYNEQFF. Written as DNA, the CDR3 is TGCAGTGCTCACAGGGGGCCCTCCTACAATGAGCAGTTCTTC.

This clone was picked up many times. V and J are TRBV12-3 or TRBV12-4 and TRBJ2-3; TRBD2 agrees at 7 bases. This CDR3 contains 16 residues. With V trimmed by 3 bases and J by 4 bases, 10 bases remained unmatched. In nucleotides, the CDR3 is TGTGCCAGCAGTTTGGAAGGGACTACCCTCGCAGATACGCAGTATTTT. It codes for CASSLEGTTLADTQYF.

There are many counts of this clone. A much larger clone differs by one base, so this may be a read error. The DNA of the CDR3 is TGTGCCAGCAGTTTCAGCCTCTACGAGCAGTACTTC. This translates into CASSFSLYEQYF. This rearrangement joins TRBV12-3 or TRBV12-4 to TRBJ2-7; D gene unclear. With 3 bases removed from V and 3 bases from J, the gap between germline ends came to 6 bases. This CDR3 is 12 amino acids long.

In its sample, this clone is medium-sized (0.01 to 0.1%). The chain couples TRBV5-1 to TRBJ1-3, with a weak D call TRBD1 (5 bases). Germline V gene data show CDR1 as SGHRS and CDR2 as YFSETQ. CDR3 length equals 16 residues. V dropped 0 bases and J dropped 0 bases, with 10 bases sitting between them. CDR3 protein: CASSLAAGSSGNTIYF. As DNA, the CDR3 is TGCGCCAGCAGCTTGGCCGCAGGGTCCTCTGGAAACACCATATATTTT. The full variable domain, with the rest looked up from reference TRBV5-1 and TRBJ1-3, is KAGVTQTPRYLIKTRGQQVTLSCSPISGHRSVSWYQQTPGQGLQFLFEYFSETQRNKGNFPGRFSGRQFSNSRSEMNVSTLELGDSALYLCASSLAAGSSGNTIYFGEGSWLTVV.

The rearrangement uses TRBV20-1 and TRBJ2-7; D is possibly TRBD2 (6 bases). The germline CDR1 and CDR2 sequences are DFQATT and SNEGSKA (reference sequence). The CDR3 spans 14 residues. V dropped 5 bases and J dropped 1 base, with 15 bases sitting between them. CDR3 nucleotides: TGCAGTGCTCCTTCTAGCGATAATTCCTACGAGCAGTACTTC. Protein product: CSAPSSDNSYEQYF.

This clone occurred many times. This sequence joins TRBV6-1 and TRBJ1-1; possibly TRBD1 for D (6 bases). From germline, CDR1 is MNHNS and CDR2 SASEGT. This CDR3 has 13 amino acids. The germline V and J ends were trimmed by 1 base and 11 bases, with 14 bases remaining between them. CDR3 bases: TGTGCCAGCAGTGAAGGCTTCTCAGGGGCCGCTTTCTTT. It translates to CASSEGFSGAAFF.

The chain employs TRBV9 and TRBJ1-5, with D unclear. This CDR3 comprises 15 residues. The germline CDR1 and CDR2 sequences are SGDLS and YYNGEE. V was shortened by 0 bases and J by 0 bases, with 7 bases between the two germline ends. CDR3 sequence: CASSVAGNSNQPQHF. Written as DNA, the CDR3 is TGTGCCAGCAGCGTAGCAGGAAATAGCAATCAGCCCCAGCATTTT.

This clone was counted many times. J is TRBJ2-7 and V is TRBV7-3; a weak D match, TRBD2 (6 bases). CDR1 and CDR2 from the germline V gene are SGHTA and FQGTGA. The V end was cut by 3 bases, the J end by 5 bases, with 17 bases between. This CDR3 region has 15 residues. CDR3 residues: CASSFLLGGDDEQYF. DNA for the CDR3: TGTGCCAGCAGCTTCCTGCTAGGCGGGGACGACGAGCAGTACTTC.

This clone was observed many times. The chain couples TRBV15 to TRBJ2-7; D assignment may be TRBD1 or TRBD2 (5 bases each). CDR3 size: 13 residues. Germline CDR1 LNHNV, CDR2 YYDKDF (reference sequence). V lost 8 bases to trimming and J lost 2 bases, with 13 bases between them. The CDR3 sequence is CATGTRLAYEQYF. The CDR3 coding sequence is TGTGCCACCGGGACGAGATTAGCCTACGAGCAGTACTTC. The entire variable domain, with the rest obtained from reference TRBV15 and TRBJ2-7, is as follows: DAMVIQNPRYQVTQFGKPVTLSCSQTLNHNVMYWYQQKSSQAPKLLFHYYDKDFNNEADTPDNFQSRRPNTSFCFLDIRSPGLGDTAMYLCATGTRLAYEQYFGPGTRLTVT.

This clone was seen at least ten times. The gene calls are TRBV6-4 and TRBJ2-2, with TRBD1 matching 7 bases. Germline loops: CDR1 MRHNA, CDR2 SNTAGT. V gave up 2 bases and J gave up 4 bases; unmatched junction bases: 1. The CDR3 contains 14 residues. CDR3 amino acids: CASSDGTATGELFF. The CDR3 DNA follows: TGTGCCAGCAGTGACGGGACAGCCACCGGGGAGCTGTTTTTT.

V usage is TRBV20-1 and J usage is TRBJ1-1; possible D gene TRBD1, 5 bases. From germline, CDR1 is DFQATT and CDR2 SNEGSKA (reference sequence). The CDR3 consists of 17 residues. V was trimmed by 3 bases and J by 2 bases, leaving 22 bases between them. DNA for the CDR3: TGCAGTGCTAGCTCCCGCAGGGACGCCGGCTACAACACTGAAGCTTTCTTT. Protein: CSASSRRDAGYNTEAFF.

The sample holds many counts of this clone. The chain couples TRBV28 to TRBJ1-2; TRBD1 matches 10 bases. The CDR3 contains 17 residues. The germline CDR1 and CDR2 sequences are MDHEN and SYDVKM. The ends lost 4 bases at V and 5 bases at J; junction bases unmatched: 13. CDR3 sequence (DNA): TGTGCCAGCAGTTACGGGACAGGGGTTATCGTGGCGTATGGCTACACCTTC. Translated: CASSYGTGVIVAYGYTF.

At least ten counts were recorded for this clone. The chain uses TRBV6-2 or TRBV6-3 and TRBJ2-7; 9 nucleotides align to TRBD2. The CDR3 runs to 13 residues. CDR1 is MNHEY and CDR2 is SVGEGT in the germline V gene. V lost 6 bases and J lost 4; bases outside the gene matches: 4. The CDR3 loop reads CASRTSGNYEQYF. DNA for the CDR3: TGTGCCAGCAGGACTAGCGGTAATTACGAGCAGTACTTC.

This clone appeared many times. This sequence joins TRBV28 and TRBJ1-4; 7 positions match TRBD1. Germline V gene data show CDR1 as MDHEN and CDR2 as SYDVKM. The CDR3 is 13 residues long. The trim removed 4 bases at V and 8 bases at J, leaving 4 bases unmatched. In DNA, the CDR3 is TGTGCCAGCAGTTCGACAGGGAGGGAAAAACTGTTTTTT. This gives the protein CASSSTGREKLFF.